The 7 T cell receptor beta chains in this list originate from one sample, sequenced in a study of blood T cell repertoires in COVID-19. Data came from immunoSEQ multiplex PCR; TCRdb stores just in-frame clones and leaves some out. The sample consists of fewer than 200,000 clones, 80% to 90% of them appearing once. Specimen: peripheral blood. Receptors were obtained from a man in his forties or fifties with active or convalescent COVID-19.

CDR3 bases: TGTGCCAGCAGCCAAGATGCCCTAGCTAACTATGGCTACACCTTC. Translated: CASSQDALANYGYTF. This rearrangement joins TRBV3-1 (or the pseudogene TRBV3-2) to TRBJ1-2, with D unresolved. The CDR3 is made up of 15 amino acids. Per germline, CDR1 LGHDT and CDR2 YNNKEL (reference sequence). V gave up 0 bases and J gave up 0 bases, with 8 bases separating them.

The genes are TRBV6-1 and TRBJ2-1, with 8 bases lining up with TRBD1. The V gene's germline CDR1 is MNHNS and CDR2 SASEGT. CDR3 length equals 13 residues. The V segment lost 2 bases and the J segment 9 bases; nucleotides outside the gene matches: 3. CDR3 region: CASSESQGGEQFF. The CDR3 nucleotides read TGTGCCAGCAGTGAATCACAGGGGGGTGAGCAGTTCTTC.

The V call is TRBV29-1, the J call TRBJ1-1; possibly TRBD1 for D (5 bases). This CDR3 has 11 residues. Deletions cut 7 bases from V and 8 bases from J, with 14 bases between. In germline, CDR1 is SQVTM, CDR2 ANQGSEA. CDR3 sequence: CSAAKGREAFF. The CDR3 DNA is TGCAGCGCCGCTAAGGGGCGGGAAGCTTTCTTT.

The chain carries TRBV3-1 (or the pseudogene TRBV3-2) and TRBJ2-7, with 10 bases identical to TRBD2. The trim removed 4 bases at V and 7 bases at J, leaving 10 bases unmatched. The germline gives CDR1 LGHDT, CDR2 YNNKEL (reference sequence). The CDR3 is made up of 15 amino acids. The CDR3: CASSPVPGLAKEQYF. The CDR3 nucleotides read TGTGCCAGCAGCCCTGTCCCGGGACTAGCGAAAGAGCAGTACTTC.

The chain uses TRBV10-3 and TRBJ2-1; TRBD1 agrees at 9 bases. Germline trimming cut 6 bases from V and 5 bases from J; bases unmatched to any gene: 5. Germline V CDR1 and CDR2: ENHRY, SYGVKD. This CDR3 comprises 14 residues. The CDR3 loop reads CAIRGTGRDNEQFF. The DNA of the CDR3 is TGTGCCATCAGGGGGACAGGGAGGGACAATGAGCAGTTCTTC.

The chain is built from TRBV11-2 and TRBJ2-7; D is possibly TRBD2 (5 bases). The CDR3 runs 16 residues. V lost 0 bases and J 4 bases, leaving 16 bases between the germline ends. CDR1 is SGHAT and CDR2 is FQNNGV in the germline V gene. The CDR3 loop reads CASSLEMGGGPYEQYF. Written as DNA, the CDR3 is TGTGCCAGCAGCTTAGAAATGGGCGGAGGCCCTTACGAGCAGTACTTC.

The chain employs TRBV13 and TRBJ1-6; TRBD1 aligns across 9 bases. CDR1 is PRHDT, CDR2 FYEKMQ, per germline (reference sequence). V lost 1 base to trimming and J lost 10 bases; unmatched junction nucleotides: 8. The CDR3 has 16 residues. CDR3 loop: CASSLVGTGLYSPLHF. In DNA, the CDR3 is TGTGCCAGCAGCTTAGTCGGGACAGGGCTTTACTCACCCCTCCACTTT.